This entry features one TCR beta chain sequence. This CDR3 has 13 residues. Germline V CDR1 and CDR2: KGHDR, SFDVKD. V dropped 4 bases and J dropped 8 bases, with 13 bases sitting between them. The data belong to a study of T-cell memory formation after mild COVID-19. TCRdb processed the 5' RACE reads anew with MiXCR; each CDR3 protein has one entry. The sample lists more than 150,000 distinct CDR3 sequences; about a fifth were seen once. Sequenced sample: PBMCs or a T cell subset sorted from them (not recorded which). V gene TRBV24-1 combines with J gene TRBJ1-2; D might be TRBD1 (5 bases). The TCR sequence derives from an adult woman who had mild COVID-19 (a few samples of this study predate the infection). Cell type and time point are not known. CDR3 protein: CATSDAGIPGYTF. The CDR3 DNA reads as TGTGCCACCAGTGACGCAGGGATTCCCGGCTACACCTTC.